This T cell receptor (beta chain) was sequenced for a study of blood T cell repertoires in COVID-19. Turning to the study itself: T cells, B-cell-depleted T cells, or PBMCs provided the cDNA or gDNA that served as material.

Seattle enrolled patients during active infection and tracked them longitudinally. CDR1 and CDR2 (germline): LGHNA, YNFKEQ. V lost 1 base and J 8 bases, leaving 12 bases between the germline ends. The CDR3 runs 13 residues. The assay was immunoSEQ multiplex PCR, and TCRdb's table has in-frame clones only and misses some. The data hold some 170,000 clones, with roughly 93% observed a single time. This clonotype originated in a woman in her sixties with COVID-19, enrolled during active disease. This chain links TRBV4-2 with TRBJ2-7; D is perhaps TRBD2 (5 bases). Sequencing used peripheral blood. The CDR3 protein is CASSQASAEKQYF. Written as DNA, the CDR3 is TGTGCCAGCAGCCAAGCGTCAGCGGAGAAGCAGTACTTC.